This T cell receptor (beta chain) was identified in a study of spatial heterogeneity in lung cancer. Study observations and caveats: Intratumoral expanded alpha and beta TCR counts were found to track tumor mutation counts.

Germline CDR1 SGHDN, CDR2 FVKESK. This CDR3 is built from 13 residues. Trimming shortened V by 4 bases and J by 5 bases, and 8 bases separated the two germline ends. This clonotype showed up many times. Its target is unknown. MiXCR was run by TCRdb on the 5' RACE reads, yielding one entry per CDR3 protein. This sample has roughly 28,000 distinct CDR3 sequences, with roughly 6.6% found just once. Time point reported: sample taken at primary tumor resection. The sample in question was lung tumor tissue, obtained at surgery. V usage is TRBV14 and J usage is TRBJ2-2; possibly TRBD2 for D (5 bases). The receptor was isolated from a male donor with early-stage non-small cell lung cancer. This CDR3 reads CASSRGLTGELFF. DNA for the CDR3: TGTGCCAGCAGCCGCGGACTTACCGGGGAGCTGTTTTTT.